The 20 T cell receptor beta chains in this list originate from one sample, sequenced in a study of blood T cell repertoires in COVID-19. Profiled with immunoSEQ multiplex PCR; TCRdb holds only in-frame clones, not every one. The sample yields around 250,000 clones, roughly 80% seen once. Sequenced input: PBMCs or T cells enriched from blood (not recorded which). Receptor source: a man aged 45-65 years who had recovered from COVID-19.

There are a few counts of this clone. The V gene is TRBV11-2, the J gene TRBJ2-5; 9 bases agree with TRBD1. Germline CDR1 reads SGHAT; CDR2 reads FQNNGV. The ends lost 4 bases at V and 5 bases at J; junction bases unmatched: 5. The CDR3 sequence is 14 residues long. CDR3 sequence: CASSSGTGSETQYF. CDR3 nucleotide sequence: TGTGCCAGCAGCTCCGGGACAGGGAGCGAGACCCAGTACTTC.

There are a few counts of this clone. V is TRBV29-1 and J is TRBJ1-1; the match to TRBD1 covers 8 bases. Germline V gene sequence: CDR1 SQVTM, CDR2 ANQGSEA. Trimming at V came to 6 bases and at J to 0 bases, leaving 9 bases not matched to a gene. The CDR3 runs 15 residues. The CDR3 spells CSVSDDRGLNTEAFF. The CDR3 bases are TGCAGCGTCAGCGACGACAGGGGACTGAACACTGAAGCTTTCTTT.

With respect to this clone: At one boundary the junction diverges from the germline segment, which might be a read error. V gene TRBV19 combines with J gene TRBJ1-1; D may be TRBD1 (5 bases). Germline V gives CDR1 LNHDA, CDR2 SQIVND (reference sequence). This CDR3 has 15 amino acids. The CDR3 sequence is CASSSGGYMNTEAFF. CDR3 in DNA: TGTGCCAGTAGTTCGGGGGGGTATATGAATACTGAAGCTTTCTTT.

The chain is built from TRBV2 and TRBJ1-5; weak D call: TRBD1 (6 bases). This CDR3 is built from 13 residues. Germline V gives CDR1 SNHLY, CDR2 FYNNEI. Trimming took off 5 bases at V and 7 bases at J, with 12 bases between the two ends. The CDR3 protein is CASSLQGEQPQHF. For the CDR3, the DNA is TGTGCCAGCAGTCTACAGGGTGAGCAGCCCCAGCATTTT.

The genes are TRBV27 and TRBJ1-2, with D perhaps TRBD1 (6 bases). The CDR3 runs 15 residues. V lost 7 bases, J lost 3 bases, and 18 bases lay in between. Looked up from germline, CDR1 is MNHEY and CDR2 is SMNVEV (reference sequence). The CDR3 loop reads CASTPGAGADYGYTF. The CDR3, as DNA: TGTGCCAGCACCCCAGGTGCGGGGGCGGACTATGGCTACACCTTC.

This clone was seen only a few times. Here the CDR3 reads CASSLVGQGVYYGYTF. CDR3 sequence (DNA): TGTGCCAGCAGCTTGGTAGGACAGGGCGTTTACTATGGCTACACCTTC. The V gene is TRBV5-4, the J gene TRBJ1-2, with 8 positions matching TRBD1. V was pared by 0 bases and J by 3 bases, with 7 bases of the junction left unmatched. Germline-derived CDR1 and CDR2 are SGHNT and YYREEE (reference sequence). This CDR3 is 16 amino acids long.

This clone was counted many times. The rearrangement links TRBV5-6 to TRBJ1-6; D gene unclear. V gave up 0 bases and J gave up 5 bases, with 3 bases separating them. Germline loops: CDR1 SGHDT, CDR2 YYEEEE. CDR3 length: 13 amino acids. CDR3 bases: TGTGCCAGCAGCTTGGGGCATAATTCACCCCTCCACTTT. This encodes CASSLGHNSPLHF.

This clone was detected once. The chain is built from TRBV6-2 or TRBV6-3 and TRBJ2-7; D unresolved. Trimming left V 5 bases short and J 2 bases short, with 19 bases between. Per germline, CDR1 MNHEY and CDR2 SVGEGT. The CDR3 extends over 16 amino acids. The CDR3 sequence: CASSHKLLTGTYEQYF. DNA for the CDR3: TGTGCCAGCAGTCATAAACTTCTCACTGGTACCTACGAGCAGTACTTC.

The genes are TRBV19 and TRBJ2-2; weak D call: TRBD2 (6 bases). The length of the CDR3 is 15 residues. Germline CDR1 and CDR2: LNHDA and SQIVND (reference sequence). Trimming removed 1 base at V and 4 bases at J, with 10 bases between. This chain's CDR3 is CASSIGLASTGELFF. Written as DNA, the CDR3 is TGTGCCAGTAGTATAGGTCTAGCGTCCACCGGGGAGCTGTTTTTT.

The V gene is TRBV2, the J gene TRBJ2-7; 9 nucleotides agree with TRBD1. The V and J ends lost 5 bases and 6 bases, in that order; junction bases with no gene match: 8. This CDR3 is 14 amino acids long. Germline V gives CDR1 SNHLY, CDR2 FYNNEI. CDR3 nucleotide sequence: TGTGCCAGCAGTTCGGACAGGGGTCAGCGCGAGCAGTACTTC. Amino acid sequence: CASSSDRGQREQYF.

The rearrangement uses TRBV5-4 and TRBJ1-6, with TRBD1 matching 10 bases. The V gene's germline CDR1 is SGHNT and CDR2 YYREEE (reference sequence). CDR3 length: 19 residues. The V segment lost 4 bases and the J segment 0 bases; nucleotides outside the gene matches: 10. CDR3 amino acids: CASSMPRDRGRSYNSPLHF. Written as DNA, the CDR3 is TGTGCCAGCAGCATGCCCCGGGACAGGGGACGCTCCTATAATTCACCCCTCCACTTT.

The V and J genes are TRBV7-9 and TRBJ1-1; D remains unclear. Germline V CDR1 and CDR2: SEHNR, FQNEAQ (reference sequence). This CDR3 is built from 14 residues. V was shortened by 1 base and J by 6 bases, with 12 bases between the two germline ends. The CDR3 protein is CASSLDSGFAEAFF. DNA for the CDR3: TGTGCCAGCAGCTTAGATTCGGGGTTCGCTGAAGCTTTCTTT.

This chain connects TRBV19 to TRBJ2-1; 11 nucleotides align to TRBD1. The length of the CDR3 is 16 residues. In germline, CDR1 is LNHDA, CDR2 SQIVND (reference sequence). V gave up 4 bases and J gave up 3 bases; unmatched junction bases: 5. The CDR3 nucleotides read TGTGCCAGTAGTACCTCCGGGACAGGGGGCTACAATGAGCAGTTCTTC. Translated, it gives CASSTSGTGGYNEQFF. The complete variable domain, with remaining parts taken from reference TRBV19 and TRBJ2-1, reads DGGITQSPKYLFRKEGQNVTLSCEQNLNHDAMYWYRQDPGQGLRLIYYSQIVNDFQKGDIAEGYSVSREKKESFPLTVTSAQKNPTAFYLCASSTSGTGGYNEQFFGPGTRLTVL.

The V call is TRBV28, the J call TRBJ2-7, with 9 nucleotides matching TRBD1. The length of the CDR3 is 14 residues. Germline V CDR1 and CDR2: MDHEN, SYDVKM. V lost 5 bases to trimming and J lost 5 bases; unmatched junction nucleotides: 7. The CDR3, as DNA: TGTGCCAGCAGTGAACAGGGGGCCACGGACGAGCAGTACTTC. Translating it yields CASSEQGATDEQYF.

This clone showed up just a few times. V usage is TRBV6-5 and J usage is TRBJ2-7; weak D call: TRBD2 (5 bases). The germline V gene has CDR1 MNHEY and CDR2 SVGAGI. The V gene lost 0 bases and the J gene lost 6 bases, with 12 bases spanning the gap. This CDR3 has 14 amino acids. The CDR3 DNA reads TGTGCCAGCAGTTACTCGTACGGGAACGGCGAGCAGTACTTC. Residues: CASSYSYGNGEQYF.

This clone was detected a few times. The V gene is TRBV9, the J gene TRBJ2-7; 7 positions match TRBD2. CDR3 size: 15 residues. Trimming at V came to 3 bases and at J to 7 bases, leaving 13 bases not matched to a gene. CDR1 is SGDLS, CDR2 YYNGEE, per germline. CDR3 loop: CASSAHGGGPQEQYF. CDR3 DNA sequence: TGTGCCAGCAGCGCCCACGGGGGAGGGCCACAAGAGCAGTACTTC.

The chain links TRBV19 to TRBJ1-2, with TRBD1 matching over 10 bases. The CDR3 has 15 amino acids. Trimming took 5 bases from V and 4 from J; bases not matched to a gene: 7. Germline CDR1 and CDR2: LNHDA and SQIVND (reference sequence). The CDR3: CASSLPDRGTYGYTF. CDR3 sequence (DNA): TGTGCCAGTAGTCTACCGGACAGGGGGACCTATGGCTACACCTTC. Filled out from reference TRBV19 and TRBJ1-2, the complete variable domain reads DGGITQSPKYLFRKEGQNVTLSCEQNLNHDAMYWYRQDPGQGLRLIYYSQIVNDFQKGDIAEGYSVSREKKESFPLTVTSAQKNPTAFYLCASSLPDRGTYGYTFGSGTRLTVV.

The rearrangement links TRBV7-9 to TRBJ1-5; D may be TRBD1 (5 bases). This CDR3 is built from 15 residues. Trimming shortened V by 0 bases and J by 2 bases, and 8 bases separated the two germline ends. Germline CDR1 reads SEHNR; CDR2 reads FQNEAQ (reference sequence). The CDR3 here is CASSLAGGGNQPQHF. The CDR3 DNA reads TGTGCCAGCAGCTTAGCGGGAGGGGGCAATCAGCCCCAGCATTTT.

This clone was picked up a small number of times. This chain joins TRBV5-1 and TRBJ1-1, with TRBD1 matching 7 bases. Looked up from germline, CDR1 is SGHRS and CDR2 is YFSETQ. V lost 4 bases, J lost 1 base, and 7 bases stayed unmatched. CDR3 length: 15 residues. CDR3 nucleotide sequence: TGCGCCAGCAGCGAGGTTTGGACAGGGAACACTGAAGCTTTCTTT. It encodes CASSEVWTGNTEAFF. The full variable domain, rest sourced from reference TRBV5-1 and TRBJ1-1, is KAGVTQTPRYLIKTRGQQVTLSCSPISGHRSVSWYQQTPGQGLQFLFEYFSETQRNKGNFPGRFSGRQFSNSRSEMNVSTLELGDSALYLCASSEVWTGNTEAFFGQGTRLTVV.

Here the CDR3 DNA reads TGCGCCAGCAGTGAGTCCCAGACTCCTAACTATGGCTACACCTTC. It is translated as CASSESQTPNYGYTF. J is TRBJ1-2 and V is TRBV10-2, with D hard to call. The V gene lost 0 bases and the J gene lost 0 bases, with 8 bases spanning the gap. Germline-derived CDR1 and CDR2 are WSHSY and SAAADI. There are 15 residues in the CDR3.